The source of this T cell receptor beta chain is a study of PD-1 blockade in classical Hodgkin lymphoma. General study findings and limits: A reduction in baseline TCR diversity was reportedly seen in newly diagnosed patients relative to healthy donors.

Of note for this clone: Its cognate antigen is unknown.

TCRdb keeps only in-frame clones here, not all; method: immunoSEQ multiplex PCR. There are around 19,000 clones in the sample; 70% to 90% occur only once, and around 14% lies in the top ten. Every patient had relapsed following autologous stem cell transplantation, and cohorts differed in brentuximab vedotin exposure. CDR1 and CDR2 (germline): SGHRS, YFSETQ. V lost 0 bases and J lost 4, with 7 bases in between. The CDR3 is made up of 14 amino acids. The TCR was taken from a human donor with classical Hodgkin lymphoma. The genes are TRBV5-1 and TRBJ2-2, with unresolved D. The sample here was peripheral blood mononuclear cells (PBMCs), taken before the second cycle of nivolumab. CDR3 residues: CASSLVGPTGELFF. CDR3 nucleotide sequence: TGCGCCAGCAGCTTGGTTGGACCCACCGGGGAGCTGTTTTTT.